Following are 4 T cell receptor beta chains from one sample sequenced in a study of human T cells and chemical hapten exposure. Time point reported: patch test 3, about 24 weeks after DPC sensitization. Sample treatment: therapeutic diphenylcyclopropenone sensitization with weekly scalp DPC. TCRdb reprocessed the RACE reads via MiXCR and lists one record per CDR3 protein. The data contain about 82,000 distinct CDR3 sequences, approximately 13% of them singletons. The sequencing here drew on whole blood, taken in connection with sensitization to the hapten diphenylcyclopropenone (DPC). The receptor source for this set is a woman in her fifties or sixties with alopecia areata. Some clones in this sample may be carry-over from other donors' samples.

This clonotype was found a few times. The V and J genes are TRBV7-9 and TRBJ2-2; 10 nucleotides match TRBD1. This CDR3 contains 17 residues. V lost 5 bases and J lost 5; bases outside the gene matches: 11. CDR1 and CDR2 (germline): SEHNR, FQNEAQ (reference sequence). In nucleotides, the CDR3 is TGTGCCAGCAGCGCCCCGACAGGGGGCGTCTGGACCGGGGAGCTGTTTTTT. Protein sequence: CASSAPTGGVWTGELFF.

This clonotype was found a few times. This chain joins TRBV29-1 and TRBJ2-1; 11 nucleotides match TRBD2. V lost 7 bases to trimming and J lost 6 bases; unmatched junction nucleotides: 14. The CDR3 has 16 residues. CDR1 SQVTM and CDR2 ANQGSEA come from the germline V gene. CDR3 loop: CSGIRVAGGYGNEQFF. CDR3 DNA sequence: TGCAGCGGTATCCGGGTAGCGGGAGGGTATGGCAATGAGCAGTTCTTC.

This clonotype came up a few times. The V call is TRBV7-4, the J call TRBJ2-1; 11 bases align to TRBD2. CDR1 SGHVT and CDR2 SQSDAQ come from the germline V gene. V gave up 5 bases and J gave up 2 bases; unmatched junction bases: 2. CDR3 length: 15 residues. This CDR3 reads CASSQTSGTYNEQFF. The CDR3 DNA is TGTGCCAGCAGCCAGACTAGCGGGACCTACAATGAGCAGTTCTTC. The whole variable domain, filled in from reference TRBV7-4 and TRBJ2-1, reads GAGVSQSPRYKVAKRGRDVALRCDSISGHVTLYWYRQTLGQGSEVLTYSQSDAQRDKSGRPSGRFSAERPERSVSTLKIQRTEQGDSAVYLCASSQTSGTYNEQFFGPGTRLTVL.

This clonotype was seen more than once but under ten times. V usage is TRBV20-1 and J usage is TRBJ2-7, with TRBD2 identical over 9 bases. Per the germline V gene, CDR1 is DFQATT and CDR2 is SNEGSKA (reference sequence). Trimming removed 5 bases from V and 9 bases from J; junction bases left unmatched: 11. The CDR3 is made up of 13 amino acids. This chain's CDR3 is CSALSSGALLQYF. The CDR3 DNA is TGCAGTGCTCTTTCTAGCGGGGCCCTCTTGCAGTACTTC.